This T cell receptor beta chain was sequenced during a study of blood T cell repertoires in COVID-19. Background on the study: Sites across the United States, Italy and Spain contributed samples from acute and convalescent COVID-19. Sources were T cells, B-cell-depleted T cells, or PBMCs; the material itself was cDNA or gDNA.

Enrolled during active infection, Seattle patients were then followed longitudinally. Methods used by the authors: Estimation of nucleated cell counts relied on the amplification of reference gene primers. Libraries were prepared by immunoSEQ multiplex PCR; TCRdb keeps only in-frame clonotypes and omits some of them. V, J and clone size are taken as reported in that table, and D and trimming were inferred from the DNA itself. The sample includes roughly 290,000 clones, roughly four fifths of them seen just once. CDR1 and CDR2 (germline): SGHNT, YYREEE (reference sequence). CDR3 length: 16 residues. V shed 3 bases and J 3 bases; nucleotides not matched to a gene: 9.

The chain employs TRBV5-4 and TRBJ2-7; 10 positions match TRBD2. Sequencing was performed on peripheral blood. This clonotype originated in a person aged 65-85 years with COVID-19, enrolled during active disease. CDR3 in DNA: TGTGCCAGCAGCTCCCTAGCGGGAGTCGGGGGCTACGAGCAGTACTTC. Translating gives CASSSLAGVGGYEQYF.